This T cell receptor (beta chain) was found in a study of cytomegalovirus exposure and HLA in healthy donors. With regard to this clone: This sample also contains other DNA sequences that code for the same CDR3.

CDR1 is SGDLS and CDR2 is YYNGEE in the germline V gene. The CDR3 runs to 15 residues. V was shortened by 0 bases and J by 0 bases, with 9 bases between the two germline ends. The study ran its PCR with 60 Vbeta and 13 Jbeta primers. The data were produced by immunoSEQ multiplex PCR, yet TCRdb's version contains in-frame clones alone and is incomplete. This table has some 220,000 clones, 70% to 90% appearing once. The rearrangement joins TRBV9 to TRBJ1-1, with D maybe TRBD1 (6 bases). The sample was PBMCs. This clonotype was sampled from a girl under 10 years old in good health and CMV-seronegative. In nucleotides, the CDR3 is TGTGCCAGCAGCGTAGTCCAGGGGATGAACACTGAAGCTTTCTTT. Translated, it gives CASSVVQGMNTEAFF.